The 6 T cell receptor beta chains presented below share a single source sample, sequenced in a study of identical twins. Via MiXCR, TCRdb re-called the 5' RACE reads, giving one row per CDR3 protein. The sample lists roughly 230,000 distinct CDR3 sequences; about 8.9% were seen once. The same specimen was also included in a second study, on yellow fever vaccine responses in identical twins.

Sequencing used CD8+ T cells sorted from blood. Receptors were obtained from a woman aged 18-35 years in good health.

The chain joins TRBV7-2 to TRBJ2-7; no clear D. Germline CDR1 is SGHTA and CDR2 is FQGNSA. V shed 3 bases and J shed 0 bases, with 15 bases lying between them. The CDR3 runs to 16 residues. The CDR3 bases are TGTGCCAGCAGCTTCGATGACGCAGAGTACTCCTACGAGCAGTACTTC. Translating gives CASSFDDAEYSYEQYF.

This clonotype was counted many times. CDR3 sequence (DNA): TGTGCCAGCAGTACCGGGACAGTCTACGAGCAGTACTTC. It yields the protein CASSTGTVYEQYF. The chain joins TRBV4-2 to TRBJ2-7; 7 bases match TRBD1. Germline V gene data show CDR1 as LGHNA and CDR2 as YNFKEQ. The junction had 5 bases not matched to a gene; V was cut back by 6 bases and J by 3 bases. CDR3 length: 13 amino acids.

There are many counts of this clonotype. This sequence joins TRBV5-1 and TRBJ2-4, with D perhaps being TRBD1 or TRBD2 (5 bases each). The CDR3 runs to 15 residues. V was shortened by 1 base and J by 6 bases, with 14 bases between the two germline ends. CDR1 is SGHRS and CDR2 is YFSETQ in the germline V gene. CDR3 in amino acids: CASSLSWGSGNIQYF. The CDR3 region has the DNA TGCGCCAGCAGCTTGTCGTGGGGCAGCGGAAACATTCAGTACTTC. Together with reference TRBV5-1 and TRBJ2-4, the CDR3 gives the full variable domain: KAGVTQTPRYLIKTRGQQVTLSCSPISGHRSVSWYQQTPGQGLQFLFEYFSETQRNKGNFPGRFSGRQFSNSRSEMNVSTLELGDSALYLCASSLSWGSGNIQYFGAGTRLSVL.

This clonotype was seen a handful of times. The chain carries TRBV5-1 and TRBJ2-1; 10 bases are a match to TRBD1. V gave up 3 bases and J gave up 8 bases; unmatched junction bases: 5. The CDR3 sequence is 14 residues long. CDR1 SGHRS and CDR2 YFSETQ come from the germline V gene. The CDR3 reads CASSSRDRGDEQFF. Here the CDR3 DNA reads TGCGCCAGCAGCTCCCGGGACAGGGGAGATGAGCAGTTCTTC.

This clonotype was observed a handful of times. The chain has TRBV24-1 and TRBJ2-2, with TRBD1 matching 7 bases. The CDR3 runs 15 residues. V gave up 0 bases and J gave up 4 bases; unmatched junction bases: 1. Germline V gene data show CDR1 as KGHDR and CDR2 as SFDVKD. The CDR3 DNA follows: TGTGCCACCAGTGATTTGACAGGGGTCACCGGGGAGCTGTTTTTT. It yields the protein CATSDLTGVTGELFF.

This clonotype was seen a handful of times. The chain is built from TRBV28 and TRBJ2-1, with 9 bases fitting TRBD1. The CDR3 loop spans 19 amino acids. The junction had 18 bases not matched to a gene; V was cut back by 5 bases and J by 4 bases. Germline CDR1 reads MDHEN; CDR2 reads SYDVKM. The CDR3 spells CASSPPYTSGTGLYNEQFF. DNA for the CDR3: TGTGCCAGCAGTCCGCCCTATACCTCCGGGACAGGGCTTTACAATGAGCAGTTCTTC.